The clone carrying this T cell receptor beta chain has more than one count but fewer than ten. The antigen remains unidentified. The entry originates in a study of CD8 T cells in ankylosing spondylitis. There are 14 residues in the CDR3. After removal of 4 bases from V and 4 bases from J, the junction contained 9 bases not matched to a gene. CDR1 and CDR2 (germline): DFQATT, SNEGSKA (reference sequence). A single record per CDR3 protein comes from TCRdb applying MiXCR to the 5' RACE reads. The table lists roughly 440,000 distinct CDR3 sequences, roughly 15% of them singletons. Study conclusions and caveats: Roughly eight highly homologous variants made up a TCR beta motif that seemed to typify ankylosing spondylitis blood.

The clonotype originates from a male donor with ankylosing spondylitis. V gene TRBV20-1 combines with J gene TRBJ1-1; TRBD1 matches at 7 bases. Sequencing was done on a sample of blood, either unsorted or a sorted T cell fraction (not recorded which). CDR3 in DNA: TGCAGTGCTAAGGCAGGGGGTTCGATCACTGAAGCTTTCTTT. Translated, it gives CSAKAGGSITEAFF.